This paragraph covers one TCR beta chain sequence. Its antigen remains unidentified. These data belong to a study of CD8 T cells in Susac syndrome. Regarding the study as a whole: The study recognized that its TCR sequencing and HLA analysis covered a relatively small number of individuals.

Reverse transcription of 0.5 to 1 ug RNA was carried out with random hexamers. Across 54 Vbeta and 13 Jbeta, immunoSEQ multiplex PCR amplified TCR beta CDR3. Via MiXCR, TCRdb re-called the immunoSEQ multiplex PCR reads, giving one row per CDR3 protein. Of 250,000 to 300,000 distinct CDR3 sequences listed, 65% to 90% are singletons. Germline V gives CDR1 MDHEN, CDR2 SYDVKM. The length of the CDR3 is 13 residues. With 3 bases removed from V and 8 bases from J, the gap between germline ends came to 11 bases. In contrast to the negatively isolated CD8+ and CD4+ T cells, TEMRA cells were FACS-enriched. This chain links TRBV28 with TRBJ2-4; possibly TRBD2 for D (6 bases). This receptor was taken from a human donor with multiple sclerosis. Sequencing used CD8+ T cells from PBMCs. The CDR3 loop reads CASSLPEGDIQYF. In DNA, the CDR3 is TGTGCCAGCAGTTTGCCGGAGGGTGACATTCAGTACTTC.